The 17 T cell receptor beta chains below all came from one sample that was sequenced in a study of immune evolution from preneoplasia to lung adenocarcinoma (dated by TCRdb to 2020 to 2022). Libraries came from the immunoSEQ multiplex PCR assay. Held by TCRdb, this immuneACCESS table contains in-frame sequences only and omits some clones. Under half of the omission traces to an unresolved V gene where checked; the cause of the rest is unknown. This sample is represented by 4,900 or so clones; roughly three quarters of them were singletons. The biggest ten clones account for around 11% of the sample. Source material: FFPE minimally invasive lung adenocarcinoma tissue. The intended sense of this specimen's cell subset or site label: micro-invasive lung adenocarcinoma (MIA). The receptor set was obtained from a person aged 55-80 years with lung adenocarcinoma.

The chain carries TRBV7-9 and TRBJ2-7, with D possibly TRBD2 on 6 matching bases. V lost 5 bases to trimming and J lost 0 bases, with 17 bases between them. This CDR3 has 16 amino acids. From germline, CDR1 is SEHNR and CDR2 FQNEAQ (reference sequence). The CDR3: CASSPSPAGTSYEQYF. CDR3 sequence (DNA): TGTGCCAGCAGCCCATCCCCGGCGGGGACCTCCTACGAGCAGTACTTC.

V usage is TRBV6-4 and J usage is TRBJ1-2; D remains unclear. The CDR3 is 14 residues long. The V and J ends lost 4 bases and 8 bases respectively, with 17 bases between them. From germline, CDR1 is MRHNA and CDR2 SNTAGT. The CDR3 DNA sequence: TGTGCCAGCAGTGTGGGCCTCTATGGGTCGGGCTACACCTTC. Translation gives CASSVGLYGSGYTF.

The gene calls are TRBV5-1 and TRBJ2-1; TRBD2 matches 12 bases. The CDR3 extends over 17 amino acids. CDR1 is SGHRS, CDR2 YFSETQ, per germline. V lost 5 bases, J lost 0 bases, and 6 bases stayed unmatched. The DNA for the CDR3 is TGCGCCAGCAGTACTAGCGGGGGGCGCAACTCCTACAATGAGCAGTTCTTC. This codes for CASSTSGGRNSYNEQFF.

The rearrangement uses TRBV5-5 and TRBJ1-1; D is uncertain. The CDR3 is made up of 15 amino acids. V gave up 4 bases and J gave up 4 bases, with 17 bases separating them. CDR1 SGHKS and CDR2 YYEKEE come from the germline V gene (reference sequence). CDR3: CASSHNPIPPTEAFF. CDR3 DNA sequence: TGTGCCAGCAGCCACAATCCCATCCCGCCCACTGAAGCTTTCTTT. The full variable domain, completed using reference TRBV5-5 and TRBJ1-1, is DAGVTQSPTHLIKTRGQQVTLRCSPISGHKSVSWYQQVLGQGPQFIFQYYEKEERGRGNFPDRFSARQFPNYSSELNVNALLLGDSALYLCASSHNPIPPTEAFFGQGTRLTVV.

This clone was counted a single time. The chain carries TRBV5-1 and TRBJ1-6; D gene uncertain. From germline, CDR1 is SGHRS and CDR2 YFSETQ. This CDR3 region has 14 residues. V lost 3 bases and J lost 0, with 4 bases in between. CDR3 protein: CASSSSSYNSPLHF. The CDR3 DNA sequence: TGCGCCAGCAGCTCCAGCTCCTATAATTCACCCCTCCACTTT.

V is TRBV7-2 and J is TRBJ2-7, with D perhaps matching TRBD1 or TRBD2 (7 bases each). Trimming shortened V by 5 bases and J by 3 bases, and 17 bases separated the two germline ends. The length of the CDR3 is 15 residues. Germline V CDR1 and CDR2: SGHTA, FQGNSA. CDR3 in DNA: TGTGCCAGCAGCCCAGGGGGGGTAAATAACTACGAGCAGTACTTC. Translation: CASSPGGVNNYEQYF.

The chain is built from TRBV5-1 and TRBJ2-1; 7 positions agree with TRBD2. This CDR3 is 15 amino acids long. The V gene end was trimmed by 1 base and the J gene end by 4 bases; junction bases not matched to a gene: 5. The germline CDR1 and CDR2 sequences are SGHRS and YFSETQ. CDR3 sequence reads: CASSLTGGLYNEQFF. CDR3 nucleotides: TGCGCCAGCAGCTTGACGGGGGGACTTTACAATGAGCAGTTCTTC. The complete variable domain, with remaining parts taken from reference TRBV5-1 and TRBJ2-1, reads KAGVTQTPRYLIKTRGQQVTLSCSPISGHRSVSWYQQTPGQGLQFLFEYFSETQRNKGNFPGRFSGRQFSNSRSEMNVSTLELGDSALYLCASSLTGGLYNEQFFGPGTRLTVL.

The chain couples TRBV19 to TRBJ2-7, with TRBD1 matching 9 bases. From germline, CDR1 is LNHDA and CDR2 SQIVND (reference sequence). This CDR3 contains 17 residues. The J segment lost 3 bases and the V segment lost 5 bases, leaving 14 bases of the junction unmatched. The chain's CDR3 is CASSAHTGGAGSYEQYF. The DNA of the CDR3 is TGTGCCAGTAGTGCCCACACAGGGGGCGCGGGGAGCTACGAGCAGTACTTC.

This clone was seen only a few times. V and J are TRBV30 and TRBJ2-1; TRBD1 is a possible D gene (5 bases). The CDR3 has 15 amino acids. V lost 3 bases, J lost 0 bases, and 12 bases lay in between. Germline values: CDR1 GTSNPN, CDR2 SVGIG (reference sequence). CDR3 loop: CAWRAGMSSYNEQFF. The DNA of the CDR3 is TGTGCCTGGAGGGCAGGGATGAGCTCCTACAATGAGCAGTTCTTC.

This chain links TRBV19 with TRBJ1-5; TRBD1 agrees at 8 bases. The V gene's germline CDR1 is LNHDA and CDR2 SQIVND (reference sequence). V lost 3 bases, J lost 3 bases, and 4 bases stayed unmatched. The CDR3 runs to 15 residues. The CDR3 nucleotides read TGTGCCAGTAGTATGGACAGGGTGAACAATCAGCCCCAGCATTTT. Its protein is CASSMDRVNNQPQHF.

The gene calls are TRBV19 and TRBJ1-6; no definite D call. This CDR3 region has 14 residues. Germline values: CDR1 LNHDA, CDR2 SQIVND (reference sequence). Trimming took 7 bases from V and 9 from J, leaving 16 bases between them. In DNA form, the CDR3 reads TGTGCCAGTAAGGCCCCCTCGGATGGTTCACCCCTCCACTTT. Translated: CASKAPSDGSPLHF.

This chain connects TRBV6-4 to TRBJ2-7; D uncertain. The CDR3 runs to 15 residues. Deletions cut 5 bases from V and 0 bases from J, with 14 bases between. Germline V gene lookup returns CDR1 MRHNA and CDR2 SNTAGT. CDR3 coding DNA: TGTGCCAGCAGTCATCAGAACCGGCACTCCTACGAGCAGTACTTC. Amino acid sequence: CASSHQNRHSYEQYF.

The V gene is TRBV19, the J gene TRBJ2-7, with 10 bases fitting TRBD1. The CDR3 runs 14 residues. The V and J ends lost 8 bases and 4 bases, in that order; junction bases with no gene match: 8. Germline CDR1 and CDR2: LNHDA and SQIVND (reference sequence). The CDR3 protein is CASAPSDRGYEQYF. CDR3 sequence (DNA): TGTGCCAGTGCTCCGTCGGACAGGGGGTACGAGCAGTACTTC.

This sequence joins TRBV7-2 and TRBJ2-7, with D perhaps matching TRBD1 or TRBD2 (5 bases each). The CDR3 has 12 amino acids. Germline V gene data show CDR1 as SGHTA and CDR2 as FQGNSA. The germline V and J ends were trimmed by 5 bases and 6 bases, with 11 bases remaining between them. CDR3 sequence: CASSPGTGEQYF. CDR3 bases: TGTGCCAGCAGCCCGGGGACCGGCGAGCAGTACTTC.

CDR3 sequence: CASSSGGNEQFF. The DNA of the CDR3 is TGTGCCAGCAGCTCAGGGGGCAATGAGCAGTTCTTC. The rearrangement links TRBV7-2 to TRBJ2-1; 7 bases are a match to TRBD1. The V segment lost 4 bases and the J segment 6 bases; nucleotides outside the gene matches: 0. This CDR3 is built from 12 residues. Germline V lookup: CDR1 SGHTA, CDR2 FQGNSA. Full variable domain (remainder filled in from reference TRBV7-2 and TRBJ2-1): GAGVSQSPSNKVTEKGKDVELRCDPISGHTALYWYRQSLGQGLEFLIYFQGNSAPDKSGLPSDRFSAERTGGSVSTLTIQRTQQEDSAVYLCASSSGGNEQFFGPGTRLTVL.

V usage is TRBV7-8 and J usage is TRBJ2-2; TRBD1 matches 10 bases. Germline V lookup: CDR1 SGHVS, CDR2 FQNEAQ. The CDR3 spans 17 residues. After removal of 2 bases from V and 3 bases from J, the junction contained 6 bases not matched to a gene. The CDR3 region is CASSLRAGTGDTGELFF. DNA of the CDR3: TGTGCCAGCAGCTTAAGGGCCGGGACAGGGGACACCGGGGAGCTGTTTTTT.

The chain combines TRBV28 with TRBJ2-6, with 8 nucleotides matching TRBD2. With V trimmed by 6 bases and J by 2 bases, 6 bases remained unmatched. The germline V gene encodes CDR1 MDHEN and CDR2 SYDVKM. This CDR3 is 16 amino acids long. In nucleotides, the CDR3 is TGTGCCAGCAGCCAGAGGCGGGGGGCTGGGGCCAACGTCCTGACTTTC. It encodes CASSQRRGAGANVLTF.